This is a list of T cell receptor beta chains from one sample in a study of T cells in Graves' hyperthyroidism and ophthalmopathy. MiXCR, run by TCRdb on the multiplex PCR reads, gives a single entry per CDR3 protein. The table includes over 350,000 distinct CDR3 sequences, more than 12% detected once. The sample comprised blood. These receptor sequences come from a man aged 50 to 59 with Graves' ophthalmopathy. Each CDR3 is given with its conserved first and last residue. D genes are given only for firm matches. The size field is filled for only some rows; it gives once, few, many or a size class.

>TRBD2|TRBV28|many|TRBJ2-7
TGTGCCAGCAGTTCCGGGGGACTAGCGGGAGATTTTTACGAGCAGTACTTC
CASSSGGLAGDFYEQYF
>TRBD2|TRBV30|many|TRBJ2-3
TGTGCCTGGAGTAAGGGACTAGCGGGAGTTACGCAGTATTTT
CAWSKGLAGVTQYF
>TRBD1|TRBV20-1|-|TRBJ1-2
TGCAGTGCGGGGGACAGGGACTATGGCTACACCTTC
CSAGDRDYGYTF
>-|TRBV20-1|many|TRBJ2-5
TGCAGTGCTAGAGGTGGGGAGGTGACCCAGTACTTC
CSARGGEVTQYF
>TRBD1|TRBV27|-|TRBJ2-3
TGTGCCAGCAGGAAACAGGGGAGAACAGATACGCAGTATTTT
CASRKQGRTDTQYF
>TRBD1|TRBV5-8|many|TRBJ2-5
TGTGCCAGCAGCCCAGGGACAGGGGGCCAAGAGACCCAGTACTTC
CASSPGTGGQETQYF
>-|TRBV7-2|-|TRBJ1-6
TGTGCCAGCAGCTTAGATCCCCAATATATTTCACCCCTCCACTTT
CASSLDPQYISPLHF
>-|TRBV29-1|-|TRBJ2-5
TGCAGCGTTGAAGGGGAATGGGAGACCCAGTACTTC
CSVEGEWETQYF
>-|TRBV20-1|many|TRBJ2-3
TGCAGTGCAGCAGAACTTAGCACAGATACGCAGTATTTT
CSAAELSTDTQYF
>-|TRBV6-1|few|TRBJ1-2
TGTGCCACCTTCTATGGCTACACCTTC
CATFYGYTF
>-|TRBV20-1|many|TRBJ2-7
TGCAGTGCAACGCCGGGAAGCAACTACGAGCAGTACTTC
CSATPGSNYEQYF
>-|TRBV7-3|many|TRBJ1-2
TGTGCCAGCAGCTTAAACCAGGGGCCCACGTATGGCTACACCTTC
CASSLNQGPTYGYTF
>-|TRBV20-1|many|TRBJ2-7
TGCAGTGCTTTAAGCCAGCTCTCGACATTTTCCTACGAGCAGTACTTC
CSALSQLSTFSYEQYF
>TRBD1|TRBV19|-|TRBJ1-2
TGTGCCAGTAGTATACACTACAGGGGGCTCGGTATTGGCTACACCTTC
CASSIHYRGLGIGYTF
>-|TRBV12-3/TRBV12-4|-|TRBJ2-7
TGTGCCAGCAGTTTAAAACCCTCAATTGAGGGTACATTAATCTACGAGCAGTACTTC
CASSLKPSIEGTLIYEQYF
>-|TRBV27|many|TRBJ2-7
TGTGCCAGCGAGGCCCCCCGGGGCGAGCAGTACTTC
CASEAPRGEQYF
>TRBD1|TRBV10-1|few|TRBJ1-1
TGCGCCAGCAGTGGCGGGACAGGGGCGGACACTGAAGCTTTCTTT
CASSGGTGADTEAFF
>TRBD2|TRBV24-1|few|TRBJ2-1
TGTGCCACCAGTGACTCGGGGGGGGGGTACAATGAGCAGTTCTTC
CATSDSGGGYNEQFF
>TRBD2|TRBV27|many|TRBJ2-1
TGTGCCAGCAGTGCGGGACTAGGGGAAAACAATGAGCAGTTCTTC
CASSAGLGENNEQFF
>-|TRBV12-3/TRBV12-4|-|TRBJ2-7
TGTGCCAGCAGTTACCGTGCCGCGGGGTTGCAGTACTTC
CASSYRAAGLQYF
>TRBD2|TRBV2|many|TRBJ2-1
TGTGCCAGCAGCCGACTAGCGGGCAGAAGCTCCTACAATGAGCAGTTCTTC
CASSRLAGRSSYNEQFF
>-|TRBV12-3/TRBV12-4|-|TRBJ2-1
TGTGCCACCGGATTAGGGGCCCGGAGCTCCTACAATGAGCAGTTCTTC
CATGLGARSSYNEQFF
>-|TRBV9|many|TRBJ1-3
TGTGCCAGCAGCGTCGGACGGAGGGAGATGGGAAACACCATATATTTT
CASSVGRREMGNTIYF
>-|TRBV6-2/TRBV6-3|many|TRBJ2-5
TGTGCCAGCAGTTATGTTGAGGAGACCCAGTACTTC
CASSYVEETQYF
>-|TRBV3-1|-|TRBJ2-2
TGTGCCAGCAGCCAAGGTCGTGTCCTTTCGGGTGCCGGGGAGCTGTTTTTT
CASSQGRVLSGAGELFF
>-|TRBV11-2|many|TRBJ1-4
TGTGCCAGCAGCTTGTTTACAGGGAAACTGTTTTTT
CASSLFTGKLFF
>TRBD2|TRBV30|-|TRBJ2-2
TGTGCCTGGAGAAGGCTAGCGGGGCCGAACACCGGGGAGCTGTTTTTT
CAWRRLAGPNTGELFF
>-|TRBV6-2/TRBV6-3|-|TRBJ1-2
TGTGCCAGCAGTTACTCTACAGGTTTAGCTAACTATGGCTACACCTTC
CASSYSTGLANYGYTF
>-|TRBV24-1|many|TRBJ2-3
TGTGCCACCAGTGACACAGGGAGTGGAGGGTCAGATACGCAGTATTTT
CATSDTGSGGSDTQYF
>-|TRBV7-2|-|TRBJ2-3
TGTGCCAGCAGCTTAGTTAAGGATACGCAGTATTTT
CASSLVKDTQYF
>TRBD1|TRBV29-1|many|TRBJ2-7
TGCAGCGTACCGGGGACAGGGAGCTACGAGCAGTACTTC
CSVPGTGSYEQYF
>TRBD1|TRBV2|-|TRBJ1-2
TGTGCCAGCAGAGCCCGTGACAGGGTAATTGGGGGCTACACCTTC
CASRARDRVIGGYTF
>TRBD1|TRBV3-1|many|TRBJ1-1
TGTGCCAGCTGGGGAAGGGGGCAAGAAATGAACACTGAAGCTTTCTTT
CASWGRGQEMNTEAFF
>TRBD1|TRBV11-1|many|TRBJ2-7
TGTGCCAGCAGCCCTCCGGGACAGGGTTTCTACGAGCAGTACTTC
CASSPPGQGFYEQYF
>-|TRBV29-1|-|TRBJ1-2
TGCAGCGTTGAAGTCGGCTATGGCTACACCTTC
CSVEVGYGYTF
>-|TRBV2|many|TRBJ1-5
TGTGCCAGCAGTGATCATGGAGGGAGTCAGCCCCAGCATTTT
CASSDHGGSQPQHF
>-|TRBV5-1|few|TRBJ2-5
TGCGCCAGCAGCTTCGGAGAAGGGGTGAGGGTAGAGACCCAGTACTTC
CASSFGEGVRVETQYF
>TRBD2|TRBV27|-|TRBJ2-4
TGTGCCAGCAGTTCACATGGGAGGGAAGGAGGGAACATTCAGTGCTTC
CASSSHGREGGNIQCF
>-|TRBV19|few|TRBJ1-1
TGTGCCAGTTTTGACCGTACCGTGAACACTGAAGCTTTCTTT
CASFDRTVNTEAFF
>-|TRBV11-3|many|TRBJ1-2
TGTGCCAGCAGCTTAGCCCCCGTAGGGATCACAGGCTACACCTTC
CASSLAPVGITGYTF
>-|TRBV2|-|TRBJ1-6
TGTGCCAGCAGTCTTACGCAGGGGCGTTCACCCCTCCACTTT
CASSLTQGRSPLHF
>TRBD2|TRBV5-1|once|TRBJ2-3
TGCGCCAGCAGCTTGAGGACTAGGAGCACAGATACGCAGTATTTT
CASSLRTRSTDTQYF